This T cell receptor beta chain was recorded in a study of a mutant IDH1 vaccine in newly diagnosed glioma. Overall study context: Treated patients comprised about 60% males and approximately 40% females, mean age approximately 37 years.

Noted time point: baseline, week 1 (first vaccination visit). Treatment: pre-vaccination baseline after standard-of-care therapy. The repertoire was sequenced with immunoSEQ multiplex PCR; TCRdb's copy has only in-frame clones and lacks some. The repertoire holds tens of thousands of clones, 60% to 80% seen once, with approximately 9.9% in the top ten. This clone was picked up one time. CDR3 length equals 15 residues. Germline CDR1 is SGHRS and CDR2 is YFSETQ. V lost 0 bases and J lost 6; bases outside the gene matches: 4. This chain connects TRBV5-1 to TRBJ2-1; 9 nucleotides line up with TRBD1. The receptor comes from a man aged 40-50 years with glioma. Some clones in this sample may be carry-over from other donors' samples. The material sequenced was PBMCs, taken from a glioma patient treated with radiotherapy, temozolomide or both. The CDR3 region has the DNA TGCGCCAGCAGCTTGGATGCGGGACAGGGCAATGAGCAGTTCTTC. Amino acids: CASSLDAGQGNEQFF.